The source of this TCR beta chain is a study of cytomegalovirus exposure and HLA in healthy donors. The germline V and J ends were trimmed by 10 bases and 4 bases, with 17 bases remaining between them. Germline-derived CDR1 and CDR2 are MNHNS and SASEGT. The CDR3 is made up of 13 amino acids. 13 Jbeta primers and 60 Vbeta primers were used for the PCR. TCRdb's copy holds only in-frame clones and misses some; the assay was immunoSEQ multiplex PCR. Of 100,000 or so clones in the sample, approximately 73% were seen once. Input material: PBMCs. The sequence was collected from a woman aged 45 to 65 in good health and CMV-seropositive. The V gene is TRBV6-1, the J gene TRBJ2-7; a possible D gene is TRBD1 (6 bases). The chain's CDR3 is CATLRDTLYEQYF. The CDR3 coding sequence is TGTGCCACCCTCCGGGACACCCTTTACGAGCAGTACTTC.